Listed below are T cell receptor beta chains from one sample, sequenced in a study of T cells expressing NK-cell markers. Using the 5' RACE reads, TCRdb records one entry per CDR3 protein without DNA. The data show around 380,000 distinct CDR3 sequences, and the top ten clones hold about 10%. Sample: blood T cells: a sorted CD56 or NKG2C T cell subset, CD4+ or CD8+ T cells, or bulk PBMC T cells (not recorded which). These receptors were collected from a woman aged 45-65 years in good health. Each CDR3 is given with its conserved first and last residue. Fields, in order: CDR3 protein, CDR3 length, J gene, V gene.

CASSFLGPSRGTRQDTQYF 19 TRBJ2-3 TRBV5-5
CATFNWNTIYF 11 TRBJ1-3 TRBV28
CASSLPRDRRTEAFF 15 TRBJ1-1 TRBV7-2
CASVGGGFDGYTF 13 TRBJ1-2 TRBV12-3/TRBV12-4
CATSREGQANNYGYTF 16 TRBJ1-2 TRBV15
CASSLRPSGKDEQFF 15 TRBJ2-1 TRBV27
CSARESTGGGEKLFF 15 TRBJ1-4 TRBV20-1
CASSLESDSEQFF 13 TRBJ2-1 TRBV11-3
CASSPTSGRANNEQFF 16 TRBJ2-1 TRBV7-2
CASSWGAEEAQYF 13 TRBJ2-7 TRBV12-3/TRBV12-4
CSVGTNTNTGELFF 14 TRBJ2-2 TRBV29-1
CASSSGGLGDTQYF 14 TRBJ2-3 TRBV7-8
CASSPRDRNYEQYF 14 TRBJ2-7 TRBV12-3/TRBV12-4
CATSGNGNNEKLFF 14 TRBJ1-4 TRBV24-1
CASLRGWVYNEQFF 14 TRBJ2-1 TRBV6-5
CASSQGGGRDIFF 13 TRBJ2-1 TRBV3-1
CASSTEETQYF 11 TRBJ2-5 TRBV6-5
CASSIPTSGDYTDTQYF 17 TRBJ2-3 TRBV19
CASTMSFRGTEAFF 14 TRBJ1-1 TRBV12-3/TRBV12-4
CASSVPGDEQFF 12 TRBJ2-1 TRBV11-3
CASSYSIGGRDTQYF 15 TRBJ2-3 TRBV6-6
CASSLFSGRGETDTQYF 17 TRBJ2-3 TRBV5-1
CASSVGILGAYEQYF 15 TRBJ2-7 TRBV6-1
CASSSEVKETQYF 13 TRBJ2-5 TRBV12-3/TRBV12-4
CASSEYGQGADTQYF 15 TRBJ2-3 TRBV25-1
CATSESGGRTGEQYF 15 TRBJ2-7 TRBV24-1
CASRPGGVTEAFF 13 TRBJ1-1 TRBV12-3/TRBV12-4
CASSQNPTFREKLFF 15 TRBJ1-4 TRBV3-1
CASSPPSGIEQYF 13 TRBJ2-7 TRBV18
CATSDPSSTDTQYF 14 TRBJ2-3 TRBV15
CASRTTGGQSDTQYF 15 TRBJ2-3 TRBV5-5
CASSHSGSDTDTQYF 15 TRBJ2-3 TRBV7-2
CASSLSLGGNNEQFF 15 TRBJ2-1 TRBV27
CATSDRLAGGLETQYF 16 TRBJ2-3 TRBV24-1
CASSQGAGQGSDTQYF 16 TRBJ2-3 TRBV4-2